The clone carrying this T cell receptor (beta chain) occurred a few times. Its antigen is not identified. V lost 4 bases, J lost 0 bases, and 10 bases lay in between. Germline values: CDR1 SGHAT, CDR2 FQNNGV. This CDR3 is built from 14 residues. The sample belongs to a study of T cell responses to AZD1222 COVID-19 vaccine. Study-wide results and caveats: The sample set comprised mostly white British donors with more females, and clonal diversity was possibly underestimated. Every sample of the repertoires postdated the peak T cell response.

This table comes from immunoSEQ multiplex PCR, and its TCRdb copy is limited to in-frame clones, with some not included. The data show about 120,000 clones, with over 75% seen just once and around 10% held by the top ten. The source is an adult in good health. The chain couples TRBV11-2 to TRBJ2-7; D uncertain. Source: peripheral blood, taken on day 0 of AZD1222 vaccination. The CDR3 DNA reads TGTGCCAGCAGCTCGGCAGCTTTCTCCTACGAGCAGTACTTC. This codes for CASSSAAFSYEQYF.